The entry below describes one T cell receptor beta chain. These data are taken from a study of patients and donors after allogeneic stem cell transplantation. Germline CDR1 is SGHAT and CDR2 is FQNNGV. V was trimmed by 0 bases and J by 8 bases, leaving 20 bases between them. CDR3 length: 16 residues. From the RT-PCR reads, TCRdb called clonotypes with MiXCR, one entry per CDR3 protein. The sample has about 230,000 distinct CDR3 sequences; 14% are singletons. The receptor comes from a human donor who was either an allogeneic HSCT recipient or a stem cell or donor lymphocyte infusion donor (not recorded which). It is not recorded whose cells these are; they may come from a transplant donor. This chain uses TRBV11-2 with TRBJ2-7; the D gene is possibly TRBD2 (5 bases). The sequenced material came from blood, either unsorted or a sorted T cell fraction (not recorded which). The CDR3 coding sequence is TGTGCCAGCAGCTTAGACGTTGCGGGCTCTTACACTCAGCAGTACTTC. Translation: CASSLDVAGSYTQQYF.